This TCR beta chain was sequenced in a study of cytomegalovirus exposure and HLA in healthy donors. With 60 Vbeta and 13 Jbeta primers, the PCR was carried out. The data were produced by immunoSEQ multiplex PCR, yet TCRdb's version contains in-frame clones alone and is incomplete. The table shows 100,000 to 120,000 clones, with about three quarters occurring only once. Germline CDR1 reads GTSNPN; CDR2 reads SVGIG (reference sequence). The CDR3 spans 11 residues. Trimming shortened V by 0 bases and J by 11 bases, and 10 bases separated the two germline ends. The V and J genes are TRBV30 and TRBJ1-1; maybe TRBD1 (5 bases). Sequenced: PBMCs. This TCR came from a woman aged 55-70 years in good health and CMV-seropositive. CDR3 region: CAWSVVGVAFF. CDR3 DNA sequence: TGTGCCTGGAGTGTGGTAGGGGTGGCTTTCTTT.